The 7 T cell receptor beta chains below come from one sample, sequenced in a study of response to subunit inactivated influenza vaccine (dated 2018 in TCRdb). The library was prepared using RT-PCR. Data came from an Illumina HiSeq 2500. TCRdb reanalyzed the raw reads on its own, using fastp at Q25 for trimming and MiXCR for clone calling, and kept in-frame beta chains. Rows with one shared CDR3 protein collapse into an entry with the most common genes and DNA. The sample profile shows about 520,000 distinct CDR3 sequences; around 7.9% of them were found once. The ten largest clonotypes hold around 14% of the sample. The sequencing used PBMCs from blood, collected less than 30 months after vaccination. The origin of the receptors is a man aged 45 to 75 who received an inactivated influenza vaccine. Donor details come from another sample of the same person, matched by shared clones.

The table lists this clonotype with a few counts. A read error may account for a junction end that differs from germline. The V call is TRBV7-9, the J call TRBJ2-7; D gene uncertain. Germline-derived CDR1 and CDR2 are SEHNR and FQNEAQ (reference sequence). This CDR3 region has 11 residues. The CDR3 coding sequence is TGTGCCAGCAGCTTAGGTTCTAAGTGGGACTTC. It yields the protein CASSLGSKWDF. The entire variable domain, with the rest obtained from reference TRBV7-9 and TRBJ2-7, is as follows: DTGVSQNPRHKITKRGQNVTFRCDPISEHNRLYWYRQTLGQGPEFLTYFQNEAQLEKSRLLSDRFSAERPKGSFSTLEIQRTEQGDSAMYLCASSLGSKWDFGPGTRLTVT.

This clonotype was recorded many times. The chain carries TRBV14 and TRBJ2-3, with D perhaps matching TRBD1 (7 bases). Germline-derived CDR1 and CDR2 are SGHDN and FVKESK. The CDR3 extends over 17 amino acids. Trimming removed 4 bases from V and 0 bases from J, with 17 bases in between. In DNA, the CDR3 is TGTGCCAGCAGCCCCTTCCAGGGGGGTGGAAGCACAGATACGCAGTATTTT. Encoded protein: CASSPFQGGGSTDTQYF.

The sample holds many counts of this clonotype. The J gene is TRBJ2-5, the V gene TRBV7-2, with a weak D call TRBD1 (6 bases). V gave up 5 bases and J gave up 5 bases, with 18 bases separating them. Germline V CDR1 and CDR2: SGHTA, FQGNSA. CDR3 size: 15 residues. The CDR3 nucleotides read TGTGCCAGCAGCCCCGCTACAGGGTTCATGGAGACCCAGTACTTC. Its translation: CASSPATGFMETQYF. Based on the CDR3 plus reference TRBV7-2 and TRBJ2-5, the full variable domain is GAGVSQSPSNKVTEKGKDVELRCDPISGHTALYWYRQSLGQGLEFLIYFQGNSAPDKSGLPSDRFSAERTGGSVSTLTIQRTQQEDSAVYLCASSPATGFMETQYFGPGTRLLVL.

This clonotype was seen ten or more times. This clone may be a read error of a much larger clone one base away. The chain combines TRBV3-1 with TRBJ2-7; D ambiguous. CDR1 and CDR2 from the germline V gene are LGHDT and YNNKEL (reference sequence). CDR3 length: 11 residues. V was shortened by 1 base and J by 5 bases, with 3 bases between the two germline ends. CDR3 bases: TGTGCCAGCAGCCAAGGTCACGAGCAGTACTTC. Amino acids: CASSQGHEQYF.

In this sample, this clonotype turned up a few times. V is TRBV7-8 and J is TRBJ2-1, with 11 positions matching TRBD2. The CDR3 consists of 15 residues. From germline, CDR1 is SGHVS and CDR2 FQNEAQ. V shed 4 bases, J shed 6 bases, and the junction held 5 bases outside the gene matches. CDR3 DNA: TGTGCCAGCAGCTCAACTAGCGGGAGAACCAATGAGCAGTTCTTC. Translating gives CASSSTSGRTNEQFF.

This clonotype was seen at least ten times. This rearrangement joins TRBV7-2 to TRBJ2-7, with 8 bases matching TRBD1. Germline CDR1 SGHTA, CDR2 FQGNSA. This CDR3 is 13 amino acids long. Trimming at V came to 5 bases and at J to 6 bases, leaving 6 bases not matched to a gene. This chain's CDR3 is CASSLRDRPEQYF. The CDR3 nucleotides are TGTGCCAGCAGCCTGCGGGACAGGCCCGAGCAGTACTTC.

This chain links TRBV9 with TRBJ2-7; D is uncertain. Trimming cost V 4 bases and J 0 bases, with 11 bases left between them. The CDR3 runs 14 residues. The germline V gene encodes CDR1 SGDLS and CDR2 YYNGEE. CDR3 DNA sequence: TGTGCCAGCAGCCTAGAGACGTACTCCTACGAGCAGTACTTC. Translation gives CASSLETYSYEQYF.